A single sample is the source of the 29 T cell receptor beta chains below, sequenced in a study of blood T cell repertoires in COVID-19. Some clones are missing from TCRdb's copy, which holds only in-frame ones; the method was immunoSEQ multiplex PCR. Of roughly 80,000 clones listed, roughly 73% are singletons. The material sequenced was peripheral blood. Receptors were obtained from a human donor in a cohort sampled during active COVID-19.

This sequence joins TRBV5-1 and TRBJ2-4, with 7 positions matching TRBD1. Germline CDR1 reads SGHRS; CDR2 reads YFSETQ. Trimming removed 5 bases from V and 14 bases from J; junction bases left unmatched: 10. The CDR3 is made up of 12 amino acids. CDR3 sequence (DNA): TGCGCCAGCAGTCGACGACAGGGAAGGAAGTACTTC. Translated, it gives CASSRRQGRKYF.

The V gene is TRBV7-2, the J gene TRBJ2-5; D gene ambiguous. The CDR3 is 14 residues long. Between the trimmed V and J ends, which lost 2 bases and 5 bases, there was a span of 12 bases. Germline V CDR1 and CDR2: SGHTA, FQGNSA. The CDR3 DNA is TGTGCCAGCAGCTTAAGAGCGTTCGGCGAGACCCAGTACTTC. This gives the protein CASSLRAFGETQYF.

This clone has a handful of counts. CDR3 nucleotide sequence: TGTGCCAGCAGCTTCGGGGACAGGGGGTACGAGCAGTACTTC. Translation gives CASSFGDRGYEQYF. This chain links TRBV7-6 with TRBJ2-7; 11 bases fit TRBD1. With V trimmed by 3 bases and J by 4 bases, 2 bases remained unmatched. Germline CDR1 is SGHVS and CDR2 is FNYEAQ. This CDR3 spans 14 amino acids.

The V and J genes are TRBV19 and TRBJ1-1; D is uncertain. The CDR3 is 13 amino acids. Germline V gene data show CDR1 as LNHDA and CDR2 as SQIVND (reference sequence). Trimming stripped 3 bases from V and 5 bases from J, with 10 bases between. The CDR3 bases are TGTGCCAGTAGTATCCCGGGTGGGACTGAAGCTTTCTTT. Its translation is CASSIPGGTEAFF.

This CDR3 reads CASMVPGQRRLEGYTF. The CDR3 nucleotides are TGTGCCAGCATGGTACCGGGACAACGCCGCCTAGAAGGCTACACCTTC. The rearrangement joins TRBV28 to TRBJ1-2; a possible D gene is TRBD1 (6 bases). V was pared by 7 bases and J by 8 bases, with 26 bases between. The V gene's germline CDR1 is MDHEN and CDR2 SYDVKM. This CDR3 contains 16 residues.

The chain combines TRBV6-5 with TRBJ1-5; the match to TRBD1 covers 10 bases. The CDR3 covers 15 residues. From germline, CDR1 is MNHEY and CDR2 SVGAGI. V lost 7 bases, J lost 5 bases, and 8 bases stayed unmatched. The CDR3: CASNQDRGLDQPQHF. CDR3 bases: TGTGCCAGCAACCAAGACAGGGGGCTTGATCAGCCCCAGCATTTT.

A few counts support this clone. In nucleotides, the CDR3 is TGTGCCAGCAGGGCCGGGACTACGGCCGGGGAGCTGTTTTTT. This sequence encodes CASRAGTTAGELFF. This rearrangement joins TRBV2 to TRBJ2-2, with 7 bases lining up with TRBD2. Per germline, CDR1 SNHLY and CDR2 FYNNEI. The CDR3 has 14 residues. With 6 bases clipped from V and 6 bases from J, the junction kept 7 bases outside the gene matches.

The chain joins TRBV4-3 to TRBJ1-6; perhaps TRBD1 as D (5 bases). The germline CDR1 and CDR2 sequences are LGHNA and YSLEER. This CDR3 spans 13 amino acids. Trimming removed 4 bases at V and 7 bases at J, with 8 bases between. The CDR3 here is CASSRGANSPLHF. The CDR3 DNA reads as TGCGCCAGCAGCCGCGGGGCCAATTCACCCCTCCACTTT.

The J gene is TRBJ1-1, the V gene TRBV30; 7 bases map to TRBD1. This CDR3 has 16 residues. The trim removed 1 base at V and 0 bases at J, leaving 8 bases unmatched. CDR1 and CDR2 from the germline V gene are GTSNPN and SVGIG (reference sequence). DNA for the CDR3: TGTGCCTGGAGTGGGGGGACAGCGAGTATGAACACTGAAGCTTTCTTT. Protein sequence: CAWSGGTASMNTEAFF.

This clone turned up a few times. This chain connects TRBV13 to TRBJ1-2; D unclear. Trimming took 5 bases from V and 3 from J, leaving 16 bases between them. The CDR3 runs 15 residues. CDR1 PRHDT and CDR2 FYEKMQ come from the germline V gene (reference sequence). CDR3 DNA sequence: TGTGCCAGCAGCCTGCTGGAGAGCAGTTACTATGGCTACACCTTC. This encodes CASSLLESSYYGYTF.

The chain combines TRBV28 with TRBJ2-7, with D unresolved. Trimming removed 4 bases at V and 2 bases at J, with 18 bases between. The germline V gene has CDR1 MDHEN and CDR2 SYDVKM. This CDR3 region has 16 residues. CDR3 nucleotide sequence: TGTGCCAGCAGTTCCACTGCAGTGACACCGACCTACGAGCAGTACTTC. This gives the protein CASSSTAVTPTYEQYF.

CDR3 sequence reads: CASSPRQGLYEQYF. In DNA form, the CDR3 reads TGTGCCAGCAGCCCTCGACAGGGTTTATACGAGCAGTACTTC. The gene calls are TRBV2 and TRBJ2-7; 7 bases line up with TRBD1. This CDR3 region has 14 residues. The germline V gene has CDR1 SNHLY and CDR2 FYNNEI. V trimming: 6 bases; J trimming: 4 bases; junction bases outside the gene matches: 9.

The J gene is TRBJ1-2, the V gene TRBV7-9; D remains unclear. V lost 4 bases and J 4 bases, leaving 7 bases between the germline ends. CDR3 length: 12 residues. The germline CDR1 and CDR2 sequences are SEHNR and FQNEAQ (reference sequence). This chain's CDR3 is CASSSPSYGYTF. The CDR3 nucleotides are TGTGCCAGCAGCTCCCCCTCCTATGGCTACACCTTC.

The chain is built from TRBV5-1 and TRBJ2-2; D is unclear. The germline gives CDR1 SGHRS, CDR2 YFSETQ. V lost 4 bases and J 6 bases, leaving 13 bases between the germline ends. The CDR3 is 14 amino acids. The CDR3 bases are TGCGCCAGCAGCCGTGTCCCCGGTTCCGGGGAGCTGTTTTTT. It specifies CASSRVPGSGELFF.

The chain is built from TRBV4-2 and TRBJ2-7, with a weak D call TRBD1 (6 bases). Germline V gene lookup returns CDR1 LGHNA and CDR2 YNFKEQ. This CDR3 contains 14 residues. Trimming left V 7 bases short and J 0 bases short, with 13 bases between. CDR3 region: CASTHQGNSYEQYF. The CDR3, as DNA: TGTGCCAGCACCCACCAGGGGAACTCCTACGAGCAGTACTTC.

The rearrangement links TRBV12-3 or TRBV12-4 to TRBJ1-5; unclear D gene. The ends were cut back, 0 bases at V and 7 bases at J, with 4 bases in the middle. The CDR3 is made up of 12 amino acids. The CDR3 DNA reads as TGTGCCAGCAGTTTAGCAGCCCAGCCCCAGCATTTT. Translation: CASSLAAQPQHF.

The rearrangement links TRBV30 to TRBJ1-1; D gene ambiguous. Trimming cost V 0 bases and J 4 bases, with 6 bases left between them. CDR3 length: 12 residues. In germline, CDR1 is GTSNPN, CDR2 SVGIG (reference sequence). CDR3 loop: CAWSVLGTEAFF. CDR3 bases: TGTGCCTGGAGTGTACTCGGCACTGAAGCTTTCTTT.

This chain links TRBV2 with TRBJ2-1, with 7 bases lining up with TRBD2. The V gene's germline CDR1 is SNHLY and CDR2 FYNNEI. V shed 4 bases and J 1 base; nucleotides not matched to a gene: 4. This CDR3 has 15 amino acids. The CDR3 bases are TGTGCCAGCAGTGGCCCTAGCGGATCCTACAATGAGCAGTTCTTC. It yields the protein CASSGPSGSYNEQFF.

The count of this clone is one. The gene calls are TRBV18 and TRBJ1-6; the match to TRBD1 covers 7 bases. Losses at the gene ends were 4 bases for V and 8 bases for J; bases not matched to a gene: 11. The germline V gene encodes CDR1 KGHSH and CDR2 LQKENI. The CDR3 totals 16 residues. CDR3 protein: CASSRLTGTVDSPLHF. CDR3 nucleotides: TGTGCCAGCTCACGACTGACGGGGACAGTCGATTCACCCCTCCACTTT.

The chain recombines TRBV7-3 with TRBJ2-3; D uncertain. Germline assignment: CDR1 SGHTA and CDR2 FQGTGA. V lost 6 bases, J lost 0 bases, and 10 bases lay in between. CDR3 length: 14 residues. The DNA for the CDR3 is TGTGCCAGCAGTCCTATTCATAGCACAGATACGCAGTATTTT. As protein: CASSPIHSTDTQYF.

The V call is TRBV18, the J call TRBJ1-2; a weak D match, TRBD1 (6 bases). This CDR3 region has 15 residues. With 4 bases removed from V and 0 bases from J, the gap between germline ends came to 12 bases. Germline loops: CDR1 KGHSH, CDR2 LQKENI. In nucleotides, the CDR3 is TGTGCCAGCTCACAAAGGGACACACCTAACTATGGCTACACCTTC. As protein: CASSQRDTPNYGYTF.

V gene TRBV28 combines with J gene TRBJ2-3; 9 positions agree with TRBD1. The CDR3 runs 15 residues. Germline V gene lookup returns CDR1 MDHEN and CDR2 SYDVKM. The junction had 7 bases not matched to a gene; V was cut back by 5 bases and J by 4 bases. The CDR3 nucleotides are TGTGCCAGCAGTCCTGACTGGGACAGGGCAGATACGCAGTATTTT. Translation: CASSPDWDRADTQYF.

The V call is TRBV30, the J call TRBJ1-2; tentatively, D is TRBD1 (5 bases). The CDR3 is made up of 14 amino acids. Trimming stripped 1 base from V and 6 bases from J, with 15 bases between. Germline V CDR1 and CDR2: GTSNPN, SVGIG (reference sequence). This chain's CDR3 is CAWSGRGADNGYTF. The CDR3 bases are TGTGCCTGGAGTGGGCGGGGCGCCGATAATGGCTACACCTTC.

The chain is built from TRBV10-3 and TRBJ1-4; D is uncertain. Trimming shortened V by 0 bases and J by 0 bases, and 5 bases separated the two germline ends. The CDR3 is made up of 15 amino acids. Germline-derived CDR1 and CDR2 are ENHRY and SYGVKD. CDR3 sequence: CAISESGPTNEKLFF. CDR3 nucleotide sequence: TGTGCCATCAGTGAGTCTGGGCCAACTAATGAAAAACTGTTTTTT.

This chain uses TRBV5-1 with TRBJ2-7; D ambiguous. There are 15 residues in the CDR3. Trimming took off 0 bases at V and 0 bases at J, with 10 bases between the two ends. The germline CDR1 and CDR2 sequences are SGHRS and YFSETQ. The CDR3 bases are TGCGCCAGCAGCTTGGTAGCCGGCAGCTCCTACGAGCAGTACTTC. This encodes CASSLVAGSSYEQYF.

The CDR3 DNA reads as TGCGCCAGCAGGGGAATCCCGGCCGACAGGGGCGGGGTGGTCTCGGCAGATACGCAGTATTTT. It specifies CASRGIPADRGGVVSADTQYF. This sequence joins TRBV5-1 and TRBJ2-3; 8 nucleotides match TRBD1. CDR1 SGHRS and CDR2 YFSETQ come from the germline V gene. Unmatched junction bases numbered 27, after V lost 5 bases and J lost 4 bases. CDR3 length equals 21 residues.

The rearrangement joins TRBV19 to TRBJ1-1; D perhaps matches TRBD1 (6 bases). V lost 3 bases, J lost 1 base, and 15 bases lay in between. CDR1 is LNHDA, CDR2 SQIVND, per germline (reference sequence). The CDR3 has 16 residues. CDR3 in amino acids: CASSIPNRARNTEAFF. DNA of the CDR3: TGTGCCAGTAGTATCCCTAACAGGGCAAGGAACACTGAAGCTTTCTTT.

The V and J genes are TRBV6-2 or TRBV6-3 and TRBJ1-1, with D hard to call. The V gene's germline CDR1 is MNHEY and CDR2 SVGEGT. CDR3 length: 17 amino acids. V shed 3 bases and J shed 3 bases, with 20 bases lying between them. CDR3 loop: CASSYETLRISYTEAFF. The DNA of the CDR3 is TGTGCCAGCAGTTATGAGACACTTAGAATTTCCTACACTGAAGCTTTCTTT.

This clone occurred once. V and J are TRBV5-1 and TRBJ2-3, with 13 nucleotides matching TRBD2. The J segment lost 6 bases and the V segment lost 1 base, leaving 2 bases of the junction unmatched. The CDR3 runs to 15 residues. CDR1 and CDR2 (germline): SGHRS, YFSETQ. CDR3 coding DNA: TGCGCCAGCAGCTTGACTAGCGGGGGGGCGGATACGCAGTATTTT. Its protein is CASSLTSGGADTQYF.